The 10 T cell receptor beta chains presented below share a single source sample, sequenced in a study of tissue T cells after allogeneic stem cell transplantation. Described time point: mouse harvest day 7 after allogeneic transplant. Mouse grafts combined 10^7 T-cell-depleted bone marrow cells with 10^6 splenic CD5+ T cells. TCRdb's table, derived via immunoSEQ multiplex PCR, lists solely in-frame clones and lacks some. The repertoire consists of approximately 7,300 clones, with 50% occurring once and the leading ten covering roughly 12%. Sequencing was performed on lymph node tissue. These receptors were taken from a female BALB/c mouse given C57BL/6 T cells with graft-versus-host disease after an allogeneic hematopoietic cell transplant.

In the case of this clone: Genes and germline are mouse. The CDR3 is CASSQGQGATEVFF. CDR3 bases read: TGTGCCAGCAGCCAGGGACAGGGGGCGACAGAAGTCTTC. The chain employs TRBV26 and TRBJ1-1; 12 bases agree with TRBD1. The CDR3 extends 1 residue past the end of the read, so its final part is completed from the germline J gene. With 6 bases clipped from V and 5 bases from J, the junction kept 4 bases outside the gene matches. Germline values: CDR1 KGHPV, CDR2 FQNQEV (reference sequence). The CDR3 totals 14 residues.

On this clone itself: All gene names here are mouse names. Read coverage stops 1 residue before the CDR3 terminus; the germline J gene supplies the remainder. The chain carries TRBV26 and TRBJ2-2; unclear D gene. Germline V gives CDR1 KGHPV, CDR2 FQNQEV (reference sequence). The CDR3 is 11 amino acids. Deletions cut 8 bases from V and 6 bases from J, with 7 bases between. The CDR3 sequence is CASGRSGQLYF. CDR3 bases read: TGTGCCAGCGGACGCTCCGGGCAGCTCTAC.

Regarding this clone: The listed genes are named as in mouse. The CDR3 is CASSSPGQGNERLFF. The CDR3 DNA, read in part, is TGTGCCAGCAGTTCGCCGGGACAGGGGAACGAAAGATTATTT. J is TRBJ1-4 and V is TRBV26; 10 nucleotides line up with TRBD1. The sequenced fragment ends 1 residue before the CDR3 boundary, so the rest is inferred from the germline J gene. Germline V lookup: CDR1 KGHPV, CDR2 FQNQEV (reference sequence). V shed 5 bases, J shed 5 bases, and the junction held 5 bases outside the gene matches. This CDR3 comprises 15 residues.

Concerning this clone itself: Genes and germline come from the mouse. CDR3 DNA, as far as it was read: TGTGCCAGCAGTTTCGGGGGAAGGGACACAGAAGTCTTC. Its translation: CASSFGGRDTEVF. The full CDR3 protein is CASSFGGRDTEVFF. The chain couples TRBV15 to TRBJ1-1; D might be TRBD1 (5 bases). Sequencing ends 1 residue short of the CDR3 end; the germline J gene provides the rest. Germline V gene data show CDR1 as SGHND and CDR2 as FRSKSL. V was trimmed by 3 bases and J by 3 bases, leaving 11 bases between them. The CDR3 totals 14 residues.

As concerns this clone: Gene names are the mouse ones. Read sequence stops 1 residue before the CDR3 end, and the germline J gene provides the missing end. The chain joins TRBV12-2 to TRBJ1-4, with D uncertain. The germline gives CDR1 SGHLS, CDR2 HYDKME. The CDR3 is 14 amino acids. Trimming shortened V by 0 bases and J by 3 bases, and 7 bases separated the two germline ends. The CDR3 spells CASSLETPNERLFF. The covered CDR3 bases are TGTGCCAGCTCTCTCGAAACACCCAACGAAAGATTATTT.

Points on this clone: Gene and germline names: mouse. The read stops 1 residue short of the end of the CDR3; the missing end is completed from the germline J gene. The rearrangement uses TRBV4 and TRBJ1-4; 7 bases map to TRBD1. With 5 bases clipped from V and 4 bases from J, the junction kept 4 bases outside the gene matches. CDR1 is LGHDT and CDR2 is YNNKQL in the germline V gene (reference sequence). This CDR3 region has 14 residues. The CDR3 here is CASSPGTVNERLFF. The DNA read from the CDR3 is TGTGCCAGCAGCCCCGGGACAGTCAACGAAAGATTATTT.

This clone was counted between two and nine times. Here the gene names and germline are mouse. The read gets to within 1 residue of the CDR3 end, and the germline J gene fills in the rest. The chain combines TRBV16 with TRBJ1-6; D is undetermined. TRBJ1-6 carries the ORF label, with uncertain function. CDR3 size: 15 residues. Per germline, CDR1 SGHSA and CDR2 FRNQAP. V was trimmed by 4 bases and J by 0 bases, leaving 7 bases between them. The CDR3 protein is CASSSTISYNSPLYF. The CDR3 DNA, read in part, is TGTGCAAGCAGCTCGACAATTTCCTATAATTCGCCCCTCTAC.

Comments on this clone: The gene symbols are mouse symbols. The read comes to an end 1 residue before the CDR3 does, leaving the germline J gene to fill in the end. The V and J genes are TRBV23 and TRBJ2-1; whether TRBD2, the table's D call, matches the DNA was not checked. This CDR3 is built from 15 residues. The V gene's germline CDR1 is KGHTA and CDR2 FQNQQP. The CDR3 loop reads CSSSQSPGGAREQFF. Partial CDR3 DNA: TGCTCCAGCAGTCAATCACCTGGGGGGGCGCGTGAGCAGTTC.

This clone was counted only a few times. Gene labels here are mouse ones. The read terminates 1 residue ahead of where the CDR3 ends, so the germline J gene completes it. V gene TRBV23 combines with J gene TRBJ2-3; TRBD2 reflects the table's D call only, with no check against the DNA. Looked up from germline, CDR1 is KGHTA and CDR2 is FQNQQP. The CDR3 runs 15 residues. The CDR3 reads CSSSQGGQGAETLYF. Incomplete CDR3 DNA: TGCTCCAGCAGTCAGGGGGGGCAAGGGGCAGAAACGCTGTAT.

This clone has only a few counts. Gene names denote mouse genes. Coverage ceases 1 residue before the CDR3 finishes, and the germline J gene fills in the end. V and J are TRBV14 and TRBJ1-4; the match to TRBD1 covers 9 bases. Germline trimming cut 5 bases from V and 0 bases from J; bases unmatched to any gene: 5. Per germline, CDR1 SGHDT and CDR2 FRDEAV. The CDR3 is 16 residues long. The covered CDR3 bases are TGTGCCAGCAGCCGAGACAGGGGGATTTCCAACGAAAGATTATTT. It yields the protein CASSRDRGISNERLF. The whole CDR3 sequence is CASSRDRGISNERLFF. Variable domain in full (rest from reference TRBV14 and TRBJ1-4): EAGVTQSPRYAVLQEGQAVSFWCDPISGHDTLYWYQQPRDQGPQLLVYFRDEAVIDNSQLPSDRFSAVRPKGTNSTLKIQSAKQGDTATYLCASSRDRGISNERLFFGHGTKLSVL.